Sequencing of this T cell receptor (beta chain) was carried out in a study of T cell responses to AZD1222 COVID-19 vaccine. Study background: Combined were second doses at about 4 or about 12 weeks.

TCRdb keeps only in-frame clones here, not all; method: immunoSEQ multiplex PCR. The sample includes over 45,000 clones, 70% to 90% of them seen just once. This CDR3 is built from 15 residues. Germline CDR1 reads MGHRA; CDR2 reads YSYEKL. V lost 1 base, J lost 4 bases, and 14 bases lay in between. The clonotype originates from an adult in good health. This rearrangement joins TRBV4-1 to TRBJ2-7; weak D call: TRBD2 (5 bases). The sequences come from peripheral blood, collected on day 0 of AZD1222 vaccination. DNA for the CDR3: TGCGCCAGCAGCCAAGTGTCCGGGGTAAGGTACGAGCAGTACTTC. Translated, it gives CASSQVSGVRYEQYF.